The 2 T cell receptor beta chains given below trace back to one sample, sequenced in a study of cytomegalovirus exposure and HLA in healthy donors. A multiplex PCR was run with 60 Vbeta primers and 13 Jbeta primers. TCRdb's table, derived via immunoSEQ multiplex PCR, lists solely in-frame clones and lacks some. The table has under 200,000 clones, roughly 80% seen once. The sample comprised PBMCs. All receptors come from a male donor in good health and CMV-seropositive.

V gene TRBV13 combines with J gene TRBJ1-6; D possibly corresponds to TRBD1 (5 bases). V lost 7 bases and J 3 bases, leaving 13 bases between the germline ends. This CDR3 has 15 residues. Germline V gene data show CDR1 as PRHDT and CDR2 as FYEKMQ (reference sequence). The CDR3 sequence is CASIRREGYNSPLHF. The CDR3 DNA follows: TGTGCCAGCATTCGCAGGGAGGGCTATAATTCACCCCTCCACTTT.

This clone came up a few times. The gene calls are TRBV27 and TRBJ1-5; D gene uncertain. Germline V gene lookup returns CDR1 MNHEY and CDR2 SMNVEV (reference sequence). The CDR3 sequence is 13 residues long. The ends were cut back, 3 bases at V and 2 bases at J, with 5 bases in the middle. This CDR3 reads CASSFGGNQPQHF. The CDR3 DNA reads as TGTGCCAGCAGTTTCGGGGGCAATCAGCCCCAGCATTTT.